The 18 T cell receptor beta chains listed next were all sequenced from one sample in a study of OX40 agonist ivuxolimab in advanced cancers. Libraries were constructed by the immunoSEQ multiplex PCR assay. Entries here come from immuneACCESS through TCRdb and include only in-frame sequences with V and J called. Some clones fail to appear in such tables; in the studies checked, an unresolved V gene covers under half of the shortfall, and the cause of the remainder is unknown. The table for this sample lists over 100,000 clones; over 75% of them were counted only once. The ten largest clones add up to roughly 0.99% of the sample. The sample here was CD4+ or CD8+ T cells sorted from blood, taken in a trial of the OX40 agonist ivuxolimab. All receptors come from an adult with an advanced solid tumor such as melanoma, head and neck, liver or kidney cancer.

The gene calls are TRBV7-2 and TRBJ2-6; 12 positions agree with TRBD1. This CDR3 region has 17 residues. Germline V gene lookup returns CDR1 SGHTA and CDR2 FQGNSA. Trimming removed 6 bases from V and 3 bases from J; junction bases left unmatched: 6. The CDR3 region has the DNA TGTGCCAGCAGTCCTGGGGACAGGGGGCTTGGGGCCAACGTCCTGACTTTC. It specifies CASSPGDRGLGANVLTF.

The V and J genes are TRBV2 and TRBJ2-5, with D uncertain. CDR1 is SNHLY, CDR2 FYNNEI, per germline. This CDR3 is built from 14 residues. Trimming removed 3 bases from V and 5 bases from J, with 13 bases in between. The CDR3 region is CASSDARIGETQYF. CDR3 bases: TGTGCCAGCAGTGACGCGCGGATCGGGGAGACCCAGTACTTC. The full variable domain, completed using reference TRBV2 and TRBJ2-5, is EPEVTQTPSHQVTQMGQEVILRCVPISNHLYFYWYRQILGQKVEFLVSFYNNEISEKSEIFDDQFSVERPDGSNFTLKIRSTKLEDSAMYFCASSDARIGETQYFGPGTRLLVL.

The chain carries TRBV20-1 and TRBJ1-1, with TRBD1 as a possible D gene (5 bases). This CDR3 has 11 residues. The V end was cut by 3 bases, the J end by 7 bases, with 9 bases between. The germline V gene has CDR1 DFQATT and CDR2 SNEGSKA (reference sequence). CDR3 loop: CSASGRDEAFF. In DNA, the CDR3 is TGCAGTGCTAGTGGCAGGGATGAAGCTTTCTTT.

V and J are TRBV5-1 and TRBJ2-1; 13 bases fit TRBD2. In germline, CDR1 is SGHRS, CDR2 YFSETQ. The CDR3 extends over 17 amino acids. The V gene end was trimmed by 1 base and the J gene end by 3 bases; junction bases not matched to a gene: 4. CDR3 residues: CASSLTSGRADYNEQFF. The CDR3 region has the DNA TGCGCCAGCAGCTTGACTAGCGGGAGGGCCGACTACAATGAGCAGTTCTTC.

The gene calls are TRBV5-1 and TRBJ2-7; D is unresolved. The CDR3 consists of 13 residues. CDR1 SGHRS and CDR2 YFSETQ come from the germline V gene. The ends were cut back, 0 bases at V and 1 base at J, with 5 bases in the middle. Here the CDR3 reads CASSLGYSYEQYF. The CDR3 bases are TGCGCCAGCAGCTTGGGCTATTCCTACGAGCAGTACTTC.

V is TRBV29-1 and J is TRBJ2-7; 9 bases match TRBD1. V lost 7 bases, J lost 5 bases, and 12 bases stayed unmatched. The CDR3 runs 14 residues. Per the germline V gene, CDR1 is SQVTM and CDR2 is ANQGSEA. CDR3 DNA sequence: TGCAGCGCCCAAGGGGACAGGGTCTCTCACGAGCAGTACTTC. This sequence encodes CSAQGDRVSHEQYF.

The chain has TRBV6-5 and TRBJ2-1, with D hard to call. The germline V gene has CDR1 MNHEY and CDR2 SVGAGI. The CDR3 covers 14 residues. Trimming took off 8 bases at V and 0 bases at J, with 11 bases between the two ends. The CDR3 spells CASYGYSSYNEQFF. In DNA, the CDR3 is TGTGCCAGCTACGGCTACTCCTCCTACAATGAGCAGTTCTTC.

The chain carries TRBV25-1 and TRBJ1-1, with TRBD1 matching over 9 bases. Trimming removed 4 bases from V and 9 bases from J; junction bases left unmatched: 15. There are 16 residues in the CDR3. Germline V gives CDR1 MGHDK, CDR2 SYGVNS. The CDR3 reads CASSASGTGPSEQAFF. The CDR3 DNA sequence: TGTGCCAGCAGTGCGTCCGGGACAGGGCCCAGCGAGCAAGCTTTCTTT. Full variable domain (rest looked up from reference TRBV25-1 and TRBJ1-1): EADIYQTPRYLVIGTGKKITLECSQTMGHDKMYWYQQDPGMELHLIHYSYGVNSTEKGDLSSESTVSRIRTEHFPLTLESARPSHTSQYLCASSASGTGPSEQAFFGQGTRLTVV.

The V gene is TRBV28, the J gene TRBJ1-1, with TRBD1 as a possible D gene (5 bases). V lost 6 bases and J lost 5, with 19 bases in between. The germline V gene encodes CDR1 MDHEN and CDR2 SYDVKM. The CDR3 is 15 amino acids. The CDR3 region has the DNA TGTGCCAGCAGCCCCGCGGGAAGGGGCGGGACTGAAGCTTTCTTT. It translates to CASSPAGRGGTEAFF.

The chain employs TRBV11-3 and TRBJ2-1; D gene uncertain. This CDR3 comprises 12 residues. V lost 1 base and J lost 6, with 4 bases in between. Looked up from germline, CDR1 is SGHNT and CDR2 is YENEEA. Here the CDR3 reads CASSLVGNEQFF. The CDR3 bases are TGTGCCAGCAGCTTAGTGGGCAATGAGCAGTTCTTC.

The CDR3: CASRPTLGAANEKLFF. Here the CDR3 DNA reads TGCGCCAGCAGGCCGACCCTGGGGGCTGCTAATGAAAAACTGTTTTTT. The J gene is TRBJ1-4, the V gene TRBV5-1; D might be TRBD1 (6 bases). The ends were cut back, 5 bases at V and 3 bases at J, with 17 bases in the middle. CDR1 and CDR2 from the germline V gene are SGHRS and YFSETQ. CDR3 length equals 16 residues.

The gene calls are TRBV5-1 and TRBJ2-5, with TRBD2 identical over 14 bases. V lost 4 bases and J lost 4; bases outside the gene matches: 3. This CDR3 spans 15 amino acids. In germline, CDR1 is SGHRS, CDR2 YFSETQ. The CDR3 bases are TGCGCCAGCAGCGGGGGACTAGCGGGAGCAGAGACCCAGTACTTC. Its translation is CASSGGLAGAETQYF.

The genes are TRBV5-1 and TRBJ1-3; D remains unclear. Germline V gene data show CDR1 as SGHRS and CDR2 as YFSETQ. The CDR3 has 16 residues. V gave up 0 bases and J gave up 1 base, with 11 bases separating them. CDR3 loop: CASSLGLAGSGNTIYF. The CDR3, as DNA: TGCGCCAGCAGCTTGGGGCTGGCGGGGTCTGGAAACACCATATATTTT.

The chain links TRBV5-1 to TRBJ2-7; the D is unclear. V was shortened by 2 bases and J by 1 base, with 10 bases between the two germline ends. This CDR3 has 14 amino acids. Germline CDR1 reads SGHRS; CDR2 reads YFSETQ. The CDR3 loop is CASSLPDGSYEQYF. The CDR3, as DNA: TGCGCCAGCAGCTTACCAGACGGATCCTACGAGCAGTACTTC. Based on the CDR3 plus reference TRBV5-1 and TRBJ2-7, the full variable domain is KAGVTQTPRYLIKTRGQQVTLSCSPISGHRSVSWYQQTPGQGLQFLFEYFSETQRNKGNFPGRFSGRQFSNSRSEMNVSTLELGDSALYLCASSLPDGSYEQYFGPGTRLTVT.

CDR3: CASSSLSGSFNEQFF. Written as DNA, the CDR3 is TGTGCCAGTAGTAGTCTTAGCGGGAGCTTTAATGAGCAGTTCTTC. The chain links TRBV19 to TRBJ2-1; TRBD2 matches at 9 bases. Germline assignment: CDR1 LNHDA and CDR2 SQIVND (reference sequence). This CDR3 is 15 amino acids long. The V and J ends lost 4 bases and 7 bases, in that order; junction bases with no gene match: 8.

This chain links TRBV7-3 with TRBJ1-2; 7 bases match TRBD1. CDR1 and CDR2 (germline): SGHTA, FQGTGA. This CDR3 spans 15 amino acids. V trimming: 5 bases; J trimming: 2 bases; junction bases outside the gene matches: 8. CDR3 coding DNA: TGTGCCAGCAGCACCTCCGGGACAGAAAACTATGGCTACACCTTC. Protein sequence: CASSTSGTENYGYTF. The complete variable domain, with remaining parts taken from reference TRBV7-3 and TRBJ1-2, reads GAGVSQTPSNKVTEKGKYVELRCDPISGHTALYWYRQSLGQGPEFLIYFQGTGAADDSGLPNDRFFAVRPEGSVSTLKIQRTERGDSAVYLCASSTSGTENYGYTFGSGTRLTVV.

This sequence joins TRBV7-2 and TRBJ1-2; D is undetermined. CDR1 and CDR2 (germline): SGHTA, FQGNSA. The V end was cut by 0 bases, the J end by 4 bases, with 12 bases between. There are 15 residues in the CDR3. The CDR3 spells CASSLAQGLGYGYTF. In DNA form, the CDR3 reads TGTGCCAGCAGCTTAGCGCAAGGACTCGGCTATGGCTACACCTTC.

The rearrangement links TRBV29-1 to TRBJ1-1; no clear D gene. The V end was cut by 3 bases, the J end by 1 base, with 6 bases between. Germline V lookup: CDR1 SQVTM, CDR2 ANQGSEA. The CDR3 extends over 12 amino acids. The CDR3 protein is CSVDVWNTEAFF. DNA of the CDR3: TGCAGCGTTGACGTCTGGAACACTGAAGCTTTCTTT.